A selection of T cell receptor beta chains follows, all from one sample in a study of T cell repertoires in cytomegalovirus infection. Each CDR3 protein gets one entry after TCRdb re-called the reads with MiXCR. The sample has 200,000 to 300,000 distinct CDR3 sequences; around an eighth are singletons. The sequenced sample was PBMCs. These receptors came from a human donor in good health (CMV status not recorded). Some clones in this sample may be carry-over from other donors' samples. Each CDR3 is given with its conserved first and last residue. Each record gives: V gene, clone size, D gene, J gene, CDR3 DNA, CDR3 protein. A D gene is named only where the DNA matches it firmly. Clone sizes are given selectively: once, few, many, or a class where the clone is expanded.

>TRBV6-6|many|NA|TRBJ1-5
TGTGCCAGCAGGCGATTATATCAGCCCCAGCATTTT
CASRRLYQPQHF
>TRBV6-1|many|TRBD1|TRBJ1-2
TGTGCCAGCAGGCTTTCTTCGAGGGACAGGGTCGGCGGCTATGGCTACACCTTC
CASRLSSRDRVGGYGYTF
>TRBV7-8|many|NA|TRBJ1-1
TGTGCCAGCAGCTACGGGGGTATCGGGAACACTGAAGCTTTCTTT
CASSYGGIGNTEAFF
>TRBV6-6|NA|NA|TRBJ2-5
TGTGCCAGCAGTTACGAGCGGAGGGGGGAGACCCAGTACTTC
CASSYERRGETQYF
>TRBV7-2|many|TRBD2|TRBJ2-1
TGTGCCAGCAGCTTAAGCGGGGGAGCGGGAGGTATTAATGAGCAGTTCTTC
CASSLSGGAGGINEQFF
>TRBV7-2|many|TRBD2|TRBJ2-3
TGTGCCAGCAGCTTCCGGGGGGGGGCCGCAGATACGCAGTATTTT
CASSFRGGAADTQYF
>TRBV7-2|many|TRBD2|TRBJ2-1
TGTGCCATCTCTAGCGGGAGGGCAGCGGTGGGCGATGAGCAGTTCTTC
CAISSGRAAVGDEQFF
>TRBV12-5|NA|NA|TRBJ2-7
TGTGCTAGTGGTTGGGGCCGAAGATCCTACGAGCAGTACTTC
CASGWGRRSYEQYF
>TRBV14|many|NA|TRBJ1-4
TGTGCCAGCAGCCCTAGACTGACTAATGAAAAACTGTTTTTT
CASSPRLTNEKLFF
>TRBV6-2/TRBV6-3|many|NA|TRBJ1-6
TGTGCCAGCAGCCCCCCCTCTTCACCCCTCCACTTT
CASSPPSSPLHF
>TRBV20-1|NA|TRBD1|TRBJ1-5
TGCAGTGCTAGAAAAGACAGGGTCAATCAGCCCCAGCATTTT
CSARKDRVNQPQHF
>TRBV7-2|many|NA|TRBJ2-7
TGTGCCAGCAGCCCCTGGGGCAGGGGAGGCGAGCAGTACTTC
CASSPWGRGGEQYF
>TRBV10-3|NA|NA|TRBJ2-1
TGTGCCATCAGTGAGTCGGGGATCTGGAATGAGCAGTTCTTC
CAISESGIWNEQFF
>TRBV5-4|NA|TRBD1|TRBJ2-1
TGTGCCAGCAGCTTAGGGGGACAGGGAAGCAATGAGCAGTTCTTC
CASSLGGQGSNEQFF
>TRBV5-4|few|NA|TRBJ1-2
TGTGCCAGCACCCCCCTGGGGGCCTACGGCTACACCTTC
CASTPLGAYGYTF
>TRBV20-1|NA|NA|TRBJ1-2
TGCAGTGTCAAAGTGGCGGCGATAAGTGGCTACACCTTC
CSVKVAAISGYTF
>TRBV19|NA|NA|TRBJ1-2
TGTGCCTCCTTAGCACGGGAGGCCCCCTATGGCTACACCTTC
CASLAREAPYGYTF
>TRBV5-6|many|NA|TRBJ1-2
TGTGCCAGCAGCTTGGGGACTCTTAACTATGGCTACACCTTC
CASSLGTLNYGYTF
>TRBV6-1|NA|TRBD2|TRBJ2-3
TGTGCCAGCAGTAATCGGGGGGGGCGGGGGGATACGCAGTATTTT
CASSNRGGRGDTQYF